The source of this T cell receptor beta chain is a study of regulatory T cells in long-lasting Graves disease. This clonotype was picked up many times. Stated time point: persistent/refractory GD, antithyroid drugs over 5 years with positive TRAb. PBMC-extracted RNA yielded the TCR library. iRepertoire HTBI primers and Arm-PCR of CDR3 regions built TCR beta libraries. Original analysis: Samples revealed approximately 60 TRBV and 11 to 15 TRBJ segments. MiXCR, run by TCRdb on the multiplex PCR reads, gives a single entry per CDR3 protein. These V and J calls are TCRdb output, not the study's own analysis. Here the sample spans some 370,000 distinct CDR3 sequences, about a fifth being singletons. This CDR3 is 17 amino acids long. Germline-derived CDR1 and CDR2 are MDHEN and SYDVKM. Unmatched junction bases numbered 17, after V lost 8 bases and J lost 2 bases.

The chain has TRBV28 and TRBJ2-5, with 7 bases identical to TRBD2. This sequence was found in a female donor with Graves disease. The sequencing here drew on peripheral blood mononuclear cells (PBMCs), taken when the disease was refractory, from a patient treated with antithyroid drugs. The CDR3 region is CASSWEWGGVKQETQYF. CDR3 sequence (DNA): TGTGCCAGCTCATGGGAGTGGGGGGGGGTGAAACAAGAGACCCAGTACTTC.